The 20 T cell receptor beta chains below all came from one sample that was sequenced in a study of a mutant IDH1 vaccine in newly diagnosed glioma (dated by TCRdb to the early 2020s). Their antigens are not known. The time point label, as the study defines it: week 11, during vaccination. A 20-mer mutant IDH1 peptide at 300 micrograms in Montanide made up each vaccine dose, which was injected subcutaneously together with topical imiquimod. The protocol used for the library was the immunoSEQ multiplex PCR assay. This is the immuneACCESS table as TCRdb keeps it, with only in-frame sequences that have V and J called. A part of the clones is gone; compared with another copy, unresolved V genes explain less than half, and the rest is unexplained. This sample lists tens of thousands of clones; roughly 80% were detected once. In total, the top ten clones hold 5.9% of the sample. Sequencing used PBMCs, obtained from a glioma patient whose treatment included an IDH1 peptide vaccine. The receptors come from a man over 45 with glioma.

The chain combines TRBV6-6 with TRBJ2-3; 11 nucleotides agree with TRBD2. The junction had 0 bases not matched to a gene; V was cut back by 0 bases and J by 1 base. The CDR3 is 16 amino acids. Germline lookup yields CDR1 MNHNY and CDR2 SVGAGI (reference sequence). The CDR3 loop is CASSYSLAGGTDTQYF. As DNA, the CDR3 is TGTGCCAGCAGTTACTCACTAGCGGGAGGCACAGATACGCAGTATTTT.

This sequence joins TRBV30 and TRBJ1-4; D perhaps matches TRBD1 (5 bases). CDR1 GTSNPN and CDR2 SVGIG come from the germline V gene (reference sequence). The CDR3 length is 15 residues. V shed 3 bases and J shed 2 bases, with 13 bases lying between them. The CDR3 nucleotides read TGTGCCTGGAGGGGGACCGTCACGACTAATGAAAAACTGTTTTTT. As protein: CAWRGTVTTNEKLFF.

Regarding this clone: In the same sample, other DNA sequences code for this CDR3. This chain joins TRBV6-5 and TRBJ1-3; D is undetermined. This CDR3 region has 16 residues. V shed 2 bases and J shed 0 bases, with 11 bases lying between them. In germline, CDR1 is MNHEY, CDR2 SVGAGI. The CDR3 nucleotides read TGTGCCAGCAGTTACGGCGGACCTAGCTCTGGAAACACCATATATTTT. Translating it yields CASSYGGPSSGNTIYF.

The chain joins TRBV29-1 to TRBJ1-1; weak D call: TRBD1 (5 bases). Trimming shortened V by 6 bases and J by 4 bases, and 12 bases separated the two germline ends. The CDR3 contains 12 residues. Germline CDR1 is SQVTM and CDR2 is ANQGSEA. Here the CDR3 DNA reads TGCAGCGTGGACAACGGAGGCACTGAAGCTTTCTTT. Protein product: CSVDNGGTEAFF.

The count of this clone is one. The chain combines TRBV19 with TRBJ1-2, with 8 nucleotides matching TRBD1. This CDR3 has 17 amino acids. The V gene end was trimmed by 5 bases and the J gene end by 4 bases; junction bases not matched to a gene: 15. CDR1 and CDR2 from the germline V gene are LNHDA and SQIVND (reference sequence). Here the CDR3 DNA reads TGTGCCAGTAGTTCGTCCCTTACAGGGGGAGCCAGCTATGGCTACACCTTC. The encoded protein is CASSSSLTGGASYGYTF.

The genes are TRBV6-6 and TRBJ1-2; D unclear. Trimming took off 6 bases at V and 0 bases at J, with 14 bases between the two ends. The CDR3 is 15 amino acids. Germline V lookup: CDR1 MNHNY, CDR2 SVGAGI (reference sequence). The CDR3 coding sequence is TGTGCCAGCAGGCAGAGACGAATAGCTAACTATGGCTACACCTTC. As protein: CASRQRRIANYGYTF.

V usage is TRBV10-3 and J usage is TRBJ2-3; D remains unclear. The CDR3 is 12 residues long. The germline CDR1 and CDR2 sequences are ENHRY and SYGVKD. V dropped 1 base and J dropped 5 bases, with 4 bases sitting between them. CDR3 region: CAISEFEDTQYF. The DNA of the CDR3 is TGTGCCATCAGTGAGTTTGAAGATACGCAGTATTTT.

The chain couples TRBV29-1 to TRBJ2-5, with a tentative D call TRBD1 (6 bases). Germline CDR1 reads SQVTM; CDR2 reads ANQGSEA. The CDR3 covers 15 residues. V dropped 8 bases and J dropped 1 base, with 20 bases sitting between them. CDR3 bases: TGCAGCCTGATCTCGTGGACAGCCTCCCAAGAGACCCAGTACTTC. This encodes CSLISWTASQETQYF.

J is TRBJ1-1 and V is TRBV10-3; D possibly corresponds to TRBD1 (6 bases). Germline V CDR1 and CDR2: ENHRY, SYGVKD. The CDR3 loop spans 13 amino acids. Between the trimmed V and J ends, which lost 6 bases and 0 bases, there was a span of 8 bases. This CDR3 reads CAIRGGMNTEAFF. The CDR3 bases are TGTGCCATCAGAGGGGGGATGAACACTGAAGCTTTCTTT.

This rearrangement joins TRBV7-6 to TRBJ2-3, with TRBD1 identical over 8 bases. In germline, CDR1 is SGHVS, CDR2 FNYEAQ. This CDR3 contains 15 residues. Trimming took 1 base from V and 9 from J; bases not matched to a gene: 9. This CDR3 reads CASSLGTGPSGTQYF. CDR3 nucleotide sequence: TGTGCCAGCAGCTTAGGGACAGGGCCCTCGGGCACGCAGTATTTT.

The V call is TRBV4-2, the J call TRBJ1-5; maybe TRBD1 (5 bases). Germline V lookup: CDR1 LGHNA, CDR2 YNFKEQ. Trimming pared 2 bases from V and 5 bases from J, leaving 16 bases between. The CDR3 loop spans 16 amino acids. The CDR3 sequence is CASSQTWDYSYQPQHF. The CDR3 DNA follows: TGTGCCAGCAGCCAAACTTGGGACTATTCCTATCAGCCCCAGCATTTT.

Written as DNA, the CDR3 is TGTGCCAGCAGCTCCTGGACAGGGCAGACCTCTGGGGCCAACGTCCTGACTTTC. It specifies CASSSWTGQTSGANVLTF. The chain employs TRBV5-5 and TRBJ2-6; TRBD1 matches 8 bases. CDR3 length: 18 amino acids. Germline CDR1 reads SGHKS; CDR2 reads YYEKEE (reference sequence). V lost 3 bases to trimming and J lost 0 bases; unmatched junction nucleotides: 8.

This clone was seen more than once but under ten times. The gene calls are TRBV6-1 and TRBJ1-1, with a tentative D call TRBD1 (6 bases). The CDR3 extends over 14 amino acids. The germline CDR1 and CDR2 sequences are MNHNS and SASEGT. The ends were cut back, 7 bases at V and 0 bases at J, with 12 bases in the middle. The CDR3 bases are TGTGCCAGCAACACAGGGAGCATGAACACTGAAGCTTTCTTT. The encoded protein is CASNTGSMNTEAFF.

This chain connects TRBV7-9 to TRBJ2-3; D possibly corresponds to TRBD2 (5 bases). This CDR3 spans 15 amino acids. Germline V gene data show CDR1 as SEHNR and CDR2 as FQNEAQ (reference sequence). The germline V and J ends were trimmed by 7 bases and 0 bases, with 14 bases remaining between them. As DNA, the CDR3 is TGTGCCAGCACCACGGAGCGGACTAGCACAGATACGCAGTATTTT. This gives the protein CASTTERTSTDTQYF.

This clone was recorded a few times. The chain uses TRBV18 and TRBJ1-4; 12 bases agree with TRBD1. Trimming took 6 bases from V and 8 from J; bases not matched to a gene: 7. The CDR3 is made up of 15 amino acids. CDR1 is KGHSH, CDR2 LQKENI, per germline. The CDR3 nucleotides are TGTGCCAGCTCGTCCGGGACAGGGGGCCAGGAAAAACTGTTTTTT. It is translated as CASSSGTGGQEKLFF.

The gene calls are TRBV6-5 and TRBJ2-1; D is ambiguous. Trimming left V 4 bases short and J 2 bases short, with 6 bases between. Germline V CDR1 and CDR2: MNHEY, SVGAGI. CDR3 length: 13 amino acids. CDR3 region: CASSLVAYNEQFF. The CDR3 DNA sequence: TGTGCCAGCAGTTTAGTCGCCTACAATGAGCAGTTCTTC.

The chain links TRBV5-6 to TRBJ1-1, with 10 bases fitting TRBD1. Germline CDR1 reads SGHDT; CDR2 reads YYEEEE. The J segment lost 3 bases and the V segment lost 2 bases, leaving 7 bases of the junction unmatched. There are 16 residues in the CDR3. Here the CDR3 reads CASSLLSGTGDTEAFF. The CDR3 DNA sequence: TGTGCCAGCAGCTTACTTTCCGGGACAGGGGACACTGAAGCTTTCTTT.

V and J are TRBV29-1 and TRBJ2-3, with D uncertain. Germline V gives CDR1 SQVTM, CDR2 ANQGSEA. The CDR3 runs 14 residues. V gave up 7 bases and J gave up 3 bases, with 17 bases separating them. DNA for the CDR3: TGCAGCGGCTCTCCACCCAGGACGACAGATACGCAGTATTTT. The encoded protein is CSGSPPRTTDTQYF.

The CDR3 nucleotides read TGTGCCATCAGTGGTACAGGGGGCTACGACGAGCAGTACTTC. Its translation is CAISGTGGYDEQYF. The chain joins TRBV10-3 to TRBJ2-7; 9 bases align to TRBD1. Germline V gives CDR1 ENHRY, CDR2 SYGVKD. This CDR3 has 14 amino acids. V lost 4 bases, J lost 5 bases, and 6 bases stayed unmatched.

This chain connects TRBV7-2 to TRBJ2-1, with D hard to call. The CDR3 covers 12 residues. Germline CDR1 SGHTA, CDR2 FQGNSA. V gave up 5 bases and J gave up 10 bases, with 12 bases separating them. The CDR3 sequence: CASSGPAGEQFF. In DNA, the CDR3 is TGTGCCAGCAGCGGACCGGCCGGGGAGCAGTTCTTC. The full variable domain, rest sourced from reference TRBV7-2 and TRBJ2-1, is GAGVSQSPSNKVTEKGKDVELRCDPISGHTALYWYRQSLGQGLEFLIYFQGNSAPDKSGLPSDRFSAERTGGSVSTLTIQRTQQEDSAVYLCASSGPAGEQFFGPGTRLTVL.